Following are 26 T cell receptor beta chains from one sample sequenced in a study of cytomegalovirus exposure and HLA in healthy donors. With 60 Vbeta and 13 Jbeta primers, the PCR was carried out. Measured with immunoSEQ multiplex PCR; TCRdb has only the in-frame clones, and not every one. The data hold about 130,000 clones, with just under 75% observed a single time. Sequenced material: PBMCs. These TCRs come from a man aged 40-50 years in good health and CMV-seropositive.

This clone came up a few times. This chain connects TRBV29-1 to TRBJ1-1, with TRBD1 matching over 7 bases. Germline V lookup: CDR1 SQVTM, CDR2 ANQGSEA. The CDR3 contains 16 residues. With V trimmed by 3 bases and J by 0 bases, 10 bases remained unmatched. In nucleotides, the CDR3 is TGCAGCGTTGAGGTGCGGGACAGAGTGGTGAACACTGAAGCTTTCTTT. Translated: CSVEVRDRVVNTEAFF. Based on the CDR3 plus reference TRBV29-1 and TRBJ1-1, the full variable domain is SAVISQKPSRDICQRGTSLTIQCQVDSQVTMMFWYRQQPGQSLTLIATANQGSEATYESGFVIDKFPISRPNLTFSTLTVSNMSPEDSSIYLCSVEVRDRVVNTEAFFGQGTRLTVV.

The chain recombines TRBV7-9 with TRBJ2-3; unclear D gene. In germline, CDR1 is SEHNR, CDR2 FQNEAQ (reference sequence). This CDR3 has 12 amino acids. The germline V and J ends were trimmed by 6 bases and 6 bases, with 10 bases remaining between them. The CDR3 spells CASSRVGDTQYF. Written as DNA, the CDR3 is TGTGCCAGCAGTCGGGTCGGGGATACGCAGTATTTT.

The V and J genes are TRBV9 and TRBJ2-7, with 7 bases that match TRBD2. Germline CDR1 reads SGDLS; CDR2 reads YYNGEE. The CDR3 is 14 amino acids. V shed 3 bases, J shed 5 bases, and the junction held 8 bases outside the gene matches. As DNA, the CDR3 is TGTGCCAGCAGCGGGGGGGACTACGGCAACGAGCAGTACTTC. Translation: CASSGGDYGNEQYF.

The gene calls are TRBV29-1 and TRBJ2-5; 8 nucleotides align to TRBD1. The J segment lost 1 base and the V segment lost 6 bases, leaving 7 bases of the junction unmatched. CDR3 size: 14 residues. Per germline, CDR1 SQVTM and CDR2 ANQGSEA. As DNA, the CDR3 is TGCAGCGTAGCGACAGGGGCCCCCCAAGAGACCCAGTACTTC. It yields the protein CSVATGAPQETQYF.

This sequence joins TRBV5-6 and TRBJ1-2; 8 bases line up with TRBD1. J lost 5 bases, V lost 0 bases, and 9 bases had no gene match. The CDR3 sequence is 16 residues long. Germline CDR1 is SGHDT and CDR2 is YYEEEE. The CDR3 bases are TGTGCCAGCAGCTTGGCCCCAGGGGGCTTTGAGTATGGCTACACCTTC. This translates into CASSLAPGGFEYGYTF.

The rearrangement links TRBV4-2 to TRBJ1-6; D gene uncertain. The CDR3 sequence is 14 residues long. Trimming left V 1 base short and J 7 bases short, with 8 bases between. Germline values: CDR1 LGHNA, CDR2 YNFKEQ. CDR3 DNA: TGTGCCAGCAGCCAAGGGGCGGGCAATTCACCCCTCCACTTT. Encoded protein: CASSQGAGNSPLHF.

The chain carries TRBV6-1 and TRBJ2-5; D unclear. V lost 2 bases and J 4 bases, leaving 11 bases between the germline ends. Germline V gene data show CDR1 as MNHNS and CDR2 as SASEGT. CDR3 length: 14 amino acids. The CDR3 region has the DNA TGTGCCAGCAGTGAATTGGCCCTAGGAGAGACCCAGTACTTC. Its protein product is CASSELALGETQYF.

A single count supports this clone. The J gene is TRBJ1-1, the V gene TRBV6-4; TRBD1 agrees at 8 bases. CDR3 length: 12 amino acids. The germline V gene encodes CDR1 MRHNA and CDR2 SNTAGT. V trimming: 3 bases; J trimming: 8 bases; junction bases outside the gene matches: 2. CDR3 protein: CASSDWTGEAFF. The CDR3 nucleotides read TGTGCCAGCAGTGATTGGACAGGGGAAGCTTTCTTT.

As for this clone: A read error may produce the germline difference seen at one junction end. The chain recombines TRBV11-2 with TRBJ2-7; 10 nucleotides line up with TRBD2. Germline-derived CDR1 and CDR2 are SGHAT and FQNNGV. The CDR3 contains 17 residues. The CDR3 DNA reads TGTGCCACCAGCTCTTACCTCGGGACTAGCGCCTCCTACGAGCAGTACTTC. It specifies CATSSYLGTSASYEQYF. The variable domain in full, with the rest retrieved from reference TRBV11-2 and TRBJ2-7, is EAGVAQSPRYKIIEKRQSVAFWCNPISGHATLYWYQQILGQGPKLLIQFQNNGVVDDSQLPKDRFSAERLKGVDSTLKIQPAKLEDSAVYLCATSSYLGTSASYEQYFGPGTRLTVT.

This clone was observed a handful of times. V is TRBV30 and J is TRBJ2-3; 7 nucleotides align to TRBD2. CDR3 length equals 13 residues. Germline loops: CDR1 GTSNPN, CDR2 SVGIG (reference sequence). V lost 5 bases and J lost 3; bases outside the gene matches: 5. Here the CDR3 reads CAWLWRGTDTQYF. CDR3 DNA sequence: TGTGCCTGGCTGTGGCGGGGGACAGATACGCAGTATTTT.

This rearrangement joins TRBV28 to TRBJ1-5; D not resolved. This CDR3 has 12 amino acids. The ends were cut back, 11 bases at V and 3 bases at J, with 11 bases in the middle. The germline CDR1 and CDR2 sequences are MDHEN and SYDVKM. CDR3: CAHRETNQPQHF. CDR3 bases: TGTGCCCACCGGGAAACCAATCAGCCCCAGCATTTT.

V is TRBV27 and J is TRBJ2-2, with TRBD2 matching over 12 bases. The CDR3 loop spans 16 amino acids. The V segment lost 4 bases and the J segment 5 bases; nucleotides outside the gene matches: 5. Germline values: CDR1 MNHEY, CDR2 SMNVEV (reference sequence). CDR3 sequence reads: CASSSSGRAKTGELFF. CDR3 in DNA: TGTGCCAGCAGTTCTAGCGGGAGGGCCAAAACCGGGGAGCTGTTTTTT.

The chain recombines TRBV6-5 with TRBJ1-1; tentative D call: TRBD1 (6 bases). The CDR3 length is 14 residues. Germline CDR1 and CDR2: MNHEY and SVGAGI. V was cut by 8 bases and J by 1 base, with 14 bases left in between. DNA for the CDR3: TGTGCCAGCGGGGGGGGCAGAGAGAACACTGAAGCTTTCTTT. Translated: CASGGGRENTEAFF.

The chain has TRBV15 and TRBJ2-7, with 8 bases aligning to TRBD1. Germline CDR1 is LNHNV and CDR2 is YYDKDF (reference sequence). This CDR3 is built from 15 residues. The V segment lost 5 bases and the J segment 0 bases; nucleotides outside the gene matches: 6. The CDR3 DNA reads TGTGCCACCAGCGGAAGACAGGGGAGCTCCTACGAGCAGTACTTC. The encoded protein is CATSGRQGSSYEQYF.

This chain uses TRBV5-4 with TRBJ1-5; 8 bases are a match to TRBD1. The CDR3 has 15 amino acids. The junction had 3 bases not matched to a gene; V was cut back by 2 bases and J by 2 bases. CDR1 is SGHNT and CDR2 is YYREEE in the germline V gene (reference sequence). The CDR3 loop reads CASSLGQGRNQPQHF. The DNA of the CDR3 is TGTGCCAGCAGCTTAGGACAGGGTCGCAATCAGCCCCAGCATTTT.

This chain links TRBV28 with TRBJ2-1; D may be TRBD2 (6 bases). Trimming cost V 1 base and J 7 bases, with 17 bases left between them. CDR1 and CDR2 from the germline V gene are MDHEN and SYDVKM. CDR3 length equals 16 residues. The CDR3, as DNA: TGTGCCAGCAGTTTATTGGGGGGTAGTTGGGAGAATGAGCAGTTCTTC. Protein product: CASSLLGGSWENEQFF. The whole variable domain, remainder taken from reference TRBV28 and TRBJ2-1, is DVKVTQSSRYLVKRTGEKVFLECVQDMDHENMFWYRQDPGLGLRLIYFSYDVKMKEKGDIPEGYSVSREKKERFSLILESASTNQTSMYLCASSLLGGSWENEQFFGPGTRLTVL.

The rearrangement links TRBV16 to TRBJ2-3, with 10 bases fitting TRBD1. The CDR3 extends over 16 amino acids. CDR1 is KGHSY, CDR2 FQNENV, per germline. V trimming: 5 bases; J trimming: 0 bases; junction bases outside the gene matches: 5. Here the CDR3 DNA reads TGTGCCAGCAGCAAGACAGGGGGCCCTAGCACAGATACGCAGTATTTT. Its protein product is CASSKTGGPSTDTQYF.

This clone was seen a single time. The chain combines TRBV19 with TRBJ1-5, with TRBD1 matching 8 bases. CDR3 length: 16 amino acids. Unmatched junction bases numbered 6, after V lost 3 bases and J lost 2 bases. Germline lookup yields CDR1 LNHDA and CDR2 SQIVND (reference sequence). CDR3 DNA sequence: TGTGCCAGTAGTATCCAGGGGGCTATAGGCAATCAGCCCCAGCATTTT. It specifies CASSIQGAIGNQPQHF.

The V gene is TRBV28, the J gene TRBJ2-1, with TRBD2 as a possible D gene (6 bases). Germline V gives CDR1 MDHEN, CDR2 SYDVKM. Trimming removed 7 bases at V and 4 bases at J, with 23 bases between. This CDR3 region has 17 residues. The CDR3 nucleotides read TGTGCCAGCATTCCCGGAGGGCCGACTGGGTGGTACAATGAGCAGTTCTTC. This codes for CASIPGGPTGWYNEQFF.

The chain is built from TRBV7-8 and TRBJ2-1; tentative D call: TRBD2 (6 bases). Germline lookup yields CDR1 SGHVS and CDR2 FQNEAQ. CDR3 size: 13 residues. V was pared by 2 bases and J by 8 bases, with 10 bases between. The CDR3, as DNA: TGTGCCAGCAGCTTAACTAGCCGGGATGAGCAGTTCTTC. This sequence encodes CASSLTSRDEQFF.

The V and J genes are TRBV28 and TRBJ2-3, with TRBD2 matching over 8 bases. Germline V gene lookup returns CDR1 MDHEN and CDR2 SYDVKM. The CDR3 covers 12 residues. V gave up 8 bases and J gave up 14 bases; unmatched junction bases: 12. The DNA for the CDR3 is TGTGCCAGCTCCCTTACTAGCGGAGCGCGGTATTTT. Translated, it gives CASSLTSGARYF.

CDR3 nucleotides: TGTGCCAGCAGCTCACCGTACCGGGACACCAACAATGAGCAGTTCTTC. Its translation is CASSSPYRDTNNEQFF. V usage is TRBV7-8 and J usage is TRBJ2-1, with a possible D match to TRBD1 (6 bases). This CDR3 region has 16 residues. V dropped 4 bases and J dropped 5 bases, with 18 bases sitting between them. Per the germline V gene, CDR1 is SGHVS and CDR2 is FQNEAQ.

The V and J genes are TRBV18 and TRBJ2-2; tentative D call: TRBD1 (6 bases). Germline loops: CDR1 KGHSH, CDR2 LQKENI. V lost 2 bases, J lost 5 bases, and 12 bases lay in between. This CDR3 region has 15 residues. Here the CDR3 DNA reads TGTGCCAGCTCACCAACAGGGTCTCGGACCGGGGAGCTGTTTTTT. As protein: CASSPTGSRTGELFF.

This clone appeared a few times. V gene TRBV25-1 combines with J gene TRBJ2-1; D unresolved. CDR1 and CDR2 (germline): MGHDK, SYGVNS. CDR3 length: 11 amino acids. Trimming removed 1 base from V and 8 bases from J, with 3 bases in between. Here the CDR3 reads CASSEFDEQFF. In nucleotides, the CDR3 is TGTGCCAGCAGTGAATTCGATGAGCAGTTCTTC.

The V and J genes are TRBV7-2 and TRBJ1-6; 7 bases are shared with TRBD1. The CDR3 length is 15 residues. Per germline, CDR1 SGHTA and CDR2 FQGNSA. V gave up 6 bases and J gave up 10 bases; unmatched junction bases: 12. Here the CDR3 reads CASRYSFDRASPLHF. The CDR3 DNA is TGTGCCAGCAGGTATTCCTTCGACAGGGCCTCACCCCTCCACTTT.

The rearrangement joins TRBV7-2 to TRBJ2-1, with D perhaps matching TRBD1 (6 bases). Germline V CDR1 and CDR2: SGHTA, FQGNSA. Trimming cost V 5 bases and J 5 bases, with 13 bases left between them. CDR3 length: 14 amino acids. The CDR3 region has the DNA TGTGCCAGCAGCGGGGGCGTGGGAAACAATGAGCAGTTCTTC. Encoded protein: CASSGGVGNNEQFF.